These 12 T cell receptor beta chains share one sample of origin, sequenced in a study of blood T cell repertoires in COVID-19. Sequencing used immunoSEQ multiplex PCR; TCRdb keeps in-frame clones, though not all of them. The profile shows hundreds of thousands of clones, 75% to 85% of them singletons. Sequenced: peripheral blood. These receptor sequences come from a woman of 80 years or more with COVID-19, enrolled during active disease.

This rearrangement joins TRBV7-3 to TRBJ2-1; possibly TRBD2 for D (7 bases). Deletions cut 4 bases from V and 8 bases from J, with 9 bases between. This CDR3 is built from 12 residues. From germline, CDR1 is SGHTA and CDR2 FQGTGA. Here the CDR3 DNA reads TGTGCCAGCAGCTGGGGGGGCGATGAGCAGTTCTTC. Residues: CASSWGGDEQFF.

This clone came up a few times. The chain employs TRBV11-1 and TRBJ1-1; tentatively, D is TRBD1 (5 bases). V lost 5 bases to trimming and J lost 0 bases, with 13 bases between them. CDR3 length: 15 amino acids. Germline CDR1 SGHAT, CDR2 FQDESV (reference sequence). The CDR3 region has the DNA TGTGCCAGCAGCCCGTGGGCGGGGGTGAACACTGAAGCTTTCTTT. This translates into CASSPWAGVNTEAFF.

The chain is built from TRBV3-1 (or the pseudogene TRBV3-2) and TRBJ1-1; D is perhaps TRBD1 (6 bases). Germline CDR1 reads LGHDT; CDR2 reads YNNKEL (reference sequence). Trimming stripped 5 bases from V and 1 base from J, with 11 bases between. The CDR3 loop spans 14 amino acids. CDR3 DNA sequence: TGTGCCAGCAGCAAACAGGGTGGGAACACTGAAGCTTTCTTT. Translated: CASSKQGGNTEAFF.

V usage is TRBV27 and J usage is TRBJ1-3; 10 nucleotides align to TRBD1. This CDR3 is 15 amino acids long. From germline, CDR1 is MNHEY and CDR2 SMNVEV (reference sequence). Trimming took 3 bases from V and 6 from J; bases not matched to a gene: 5. The CDR3 loop reads CASSFDRGPENTIYF. DNA for the CDR3: TGTGCCAGCAGTTTCGACAGGGGGCCGGAAAACACCATATATTTT.

This sequence joins TRBV6-2 or TRBV6-3 and TRBJ2-5; maybe TRBD1 (5 bases). This CDR3 has 11 amino acids. Germline loops: CDR1 MNHEY, CDR2 SVGEGT. V lost 4 bases to trimming and J lost 9 bases, with 9 bases between them. DNA of the CDR3: TGTGCCAGCAGTTCCGAAGGGGCCCAGTACTTC. Its translation: CASSSEGAQYF.

The chain combines TRBV3-1 (or the pseudogene TRBV3-2) with TRBJ2-5; 15 nucleotides match TRBD2. Per the germline V gene, CDR1 is LGHDT and CDR2 is YNNKEL (reference sequence). The V gene end was trimmed by 0 bases and the J gene end by 5 bases; junction bases not matched to a gene: 1. The CDR3 covers 16 residues. Here the CDR3 DNA reads TGTGCCAGCAGCCAAGATGGGACTAGCGGGGGGGAGACCCAGTACTTC. It specifies CASSQDGTSGGETQYF.

The chain links TRBV5-4 to TRBJ2-3; a possible D gene is TRBD1 (6 bases). Per the germline V gene, CDR1 is SGHNT and CDR2 is YYREEE (reference sequence). CDR3 length: 16 residues. V shed 3 bases and J shed 6 bases, with 20 bases lying between them. The CDR3 loop reads CASSWIGRGKWDTQYF. CDR3 sequence (DNA): TGTGCCAGCAGCTGGATAGGCAGGGGCAAGTGGGATACGCAGTATTTT.

V and J are TRBV27 and TRBJ1-6; D gene unclear. This CDR3 comprises 12 residues. Trimming shortened V by 7 bases and J by 16 bases, and 17 bases separated the two germline ends. CDR1 is MNHEY, CDR2 SMNVEV, per germline (reference sequence). CDR3 nucleotide sequence: TGTGCCAGCAAAAAACCATTCGGTGCTCTCCACTTT. Its translation: CASKKPFGALHF.

The chain couples TRBV24-1 to TRBJ2-5; D call uncertain. V was clipped by 4 bases and J by 5 bases, with 10 bases between them. This CDR3 comprises 13 residues. Germline CDR1 and CDR2: KGHDR and SFDVKD. The CDR3 DNA follows: TGTGCCACCAGTGACCCTACCCCGGAGACCCAGTACTTC. Its protein is CATSDPTPETQYF.

The chain couples TRBV7-2 to TRBJ2-3; TRBD2 matches at 10 bases. This CDR3 spans 17 amino acids. With V trimmed by 1 base and J by 4 bases, 8 bases remained unmatched. CDR1 is SGHTA and CDR2 is FQGNSA in the germline V gene. The chain's CDR3 is CASSLGGAGGPSDTQYF. CDR3 nucleotides: TGTGCCAGCAGCTTAGGCGGAGCGGGGGGGCCTTCAGATACGCAGTATTTT.

The rearrangement links TRBV28 to TRBJ1-5; 8 bases line up with TRBD1. The J segment lost 4 bases and the V segment lost 6 bases, leaving 8 bases of the junction unmatched. Germline CDR1 MDHEN, CDR2 SYDVKM. CDR3 length: 15 residues. The CDR3 region has the DNA TGTGCCAGCAGCCCGGCACAGGGGGAAAATCAGCCCCAGCATTTT. Its protein is CASSPAQGENQPQHF.

This chain links TRBV19 with TRBJ1-1; TRBD1 matches 10 bases. The CDR3 contains 19 residues. Trimming removed 8 bases from V and 0 bases from J; junction bases left unmatched: 18. CDR1 and CDR2 from the germline V gene are LNHDA and SQIVND (reference sequence). CDR3 nucleotide sequence: TGTGCCAGTGCTCCGGGACAGGGGACCGGACGAACGCTGAACACTGAAGCTTTCTTT. Encoded protein: CASAPGQGTGRTLNTEAFF. Full variable domain (missing parts from reference TRBV19 and TRBJ1-1): DGGITQSPKYLFRKEGQNVTLSCEQNLNHDAMYWYRQDPGQGLRLIYYSQIVNDFQKGDIAEGYSVSREKKESFPLTVTSAQKNPTAFYLCASAPGQGTGRTLNTEAFFGQGTRLTVV.